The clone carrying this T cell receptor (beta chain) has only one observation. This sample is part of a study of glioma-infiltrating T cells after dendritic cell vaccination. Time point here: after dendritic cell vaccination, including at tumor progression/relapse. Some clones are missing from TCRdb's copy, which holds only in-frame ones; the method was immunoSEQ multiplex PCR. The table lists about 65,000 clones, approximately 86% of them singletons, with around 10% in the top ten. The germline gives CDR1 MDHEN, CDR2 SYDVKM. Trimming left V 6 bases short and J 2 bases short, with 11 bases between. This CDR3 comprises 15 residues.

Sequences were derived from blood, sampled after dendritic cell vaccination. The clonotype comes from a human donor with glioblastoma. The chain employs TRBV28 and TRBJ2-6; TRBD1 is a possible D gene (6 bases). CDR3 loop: CASSTQGPGANVLTF. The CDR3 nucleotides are TGTGCCAGCAGCACACAGGGCCCTGGGGCCAACGTCCTGACTTTC.